These 6 T cell receptor beta chains were all obtained from the same sample, sequenced in a study of shared clonotypes between healthy human individuals. The data were produced by immunoSEQ multiplex PCR, yet TCRdb's version contains in-frame clones alone and is incomplete. The table has about 1 million clones, under 80% seen once. Input material: memory CD4+ T cells sorted from blood. Noted subset: CD45RA-negative fraction. The receptors come from a man aged 18 to 29 in good health.

The chain employs TRBV2 and TRBJ1-2; 10 bases line up with TRBD1. The V segment lost 6 bases and the J segment 4 bases; nucleotides outside the gene matches: 5. This CDR3 region has 14 residues. Germline-derived CDR1 and CDR2 are SNHLY and FYNNEI. The CDR3 DNA follows: TGTGCCAGCAGCGGACAGGGGGGTTCCTATGGCTACACCTTC. Protein product: CASSGQGGSYGYTF.

V gene TRBV7-2 combines with J gene TRBJ2-1; maybe TRBD1 (5 bases). In germline, CDR1 is SGHTA, CDR2 FQGNSA. CDR3 length: 15 amino acids. V was pared by 7 bases and J by 6 bases, with 19 bases between. CDR3 in amino acids: CASTLGLRRGNEQFF. The DNA of the CDR3 is TGTGCCAGCACCTTGGGGCTTAGGCGTGGCAATGAGCAGTTCTTC.

The V gene is TRBV6-5, the J gene TRBJ2-5, with 7 positions matching TRBD2. There are 15 residues in the CDR3. Germline-derived CDR1 and CDR2 are MNHEY and SVGAGI. J gave up 5 bases and V 2 bases, and 8 bases lay outside the gene matches. In DNA form, the CDR3 reads TGTGCCAGCAGTTACACCATCGGGAGGATGGAGACCCAGTACTTC. As protein: CASSYTIGRMETQYF.

The chain uses TRBV30 and TRBJ2-1, with TRBD1 matching over 7 bases. Losses at the gene ends were 1 base for V and 7 bases for J; bases not matched to a gene: 7. This CDR3 is 14 amino acids long. Germline CDR1 reads GTSNPN; CDR2 reads SVGIG (reference sequence). CDR3 in DNA: TGTGCCTGGAGTGGCACCATACAGGGGAATGAGCAGTTCTTC. It codes for CAWSGTIQGNEQFF.

Details on this clone: Other DNA sequences in this sample translate to the same CDR3. CDR3 nucleotides: TGTGCCAGCAGTTACAGGGGTCAAGAGACCCAGTACTTC. Translated, it gives CASSYRGQETQYF. The V and J genes are TRBV6-6 and TRBJ2-5; D is possibly TRBD1 (5 bases). With 2 bases removed from V and 2 bases from J, the gap between germline ends came to 6 bases. This CDR3 is built from 13 residues. Germline V CDR1 and CDR2: MNHNY, SVGAGI (reference sequence).

This rearrangement joins TRBV25-1 to TRBJ2-5, with no clear D. Germline V gene data show CDR1 as MGHDK and CDR2 as SYGVNS. CDR3 length equals 13 residues. V gave up 3 bases and J gave up 5 bases, with 10 bases separating them. For the CDR3, the DNA is TGTGCCAGCAGTGAGCGGATCAGGGAGACCCAGTACTTC. Translation: CASSERIRETQYF.